The clone carrying this T cell receptor beta chain occurred a few times. Its target is unknown. Expressed TCRB transcripts were sequenced because the isolated RNA had all been reverse transcribed beforehand. The assay was immunoSEQ multiplex PCR, and TCRdb's table has in-frame clones only and misses some. The sample holds 350,000 to 450,000 clones; over 10% are singletons and the top ten take around 0.0099%. Over 95% purity was reached by all sorted populations. This sample stems from a study of beta chain features in type 1 diabetes. The V gene end was trimmed by 7 bases and the J gene end by 10 bases; junction bases not matched to a gene: 15. This CDR3 is 14 amino acids long. Germline V gives CDR1 LNHDA, CDR2 SQIVND (reference sequence). Study-wide results and caveats: In all four CD4+ subsets, TCRB CDR3 length was significantly, moderately reduced in type 1 diabetes.

This TCR came from a woman under 30 with type 1 diabetes. This chain joins TRBV19 and TRBJ1-1; TRBD1 matches 7 bases. Sequenced: naive CD4+ T cells from blood. The CDR3 is CASNNELGTVGAFF. CDR3 nucleotide sequence: TGTGCCAGTAACAATGAATTAGGGACAGTCGGAGCTTTCTTT.